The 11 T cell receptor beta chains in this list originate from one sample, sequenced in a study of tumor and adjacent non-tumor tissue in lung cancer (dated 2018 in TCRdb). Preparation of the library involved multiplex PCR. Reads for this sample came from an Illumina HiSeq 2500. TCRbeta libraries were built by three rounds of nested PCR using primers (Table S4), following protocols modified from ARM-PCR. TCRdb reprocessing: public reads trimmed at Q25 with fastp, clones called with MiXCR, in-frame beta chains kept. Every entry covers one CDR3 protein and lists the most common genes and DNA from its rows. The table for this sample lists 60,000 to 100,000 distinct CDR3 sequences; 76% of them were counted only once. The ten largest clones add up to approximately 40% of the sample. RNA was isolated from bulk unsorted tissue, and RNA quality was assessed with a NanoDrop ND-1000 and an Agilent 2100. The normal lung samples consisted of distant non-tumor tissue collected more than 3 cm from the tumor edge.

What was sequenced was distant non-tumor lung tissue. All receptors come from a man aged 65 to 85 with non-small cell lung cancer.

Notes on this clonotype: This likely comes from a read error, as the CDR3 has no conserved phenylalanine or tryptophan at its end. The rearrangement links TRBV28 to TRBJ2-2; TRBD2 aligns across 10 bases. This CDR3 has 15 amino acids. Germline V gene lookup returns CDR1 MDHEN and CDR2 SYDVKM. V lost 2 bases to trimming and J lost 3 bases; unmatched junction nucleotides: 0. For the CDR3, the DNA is TGTGCCAGCAGTTTAGGGACTAGCGACACCGGGGAGCTGTTTGTT. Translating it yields CASSLGTSDTGELFV.

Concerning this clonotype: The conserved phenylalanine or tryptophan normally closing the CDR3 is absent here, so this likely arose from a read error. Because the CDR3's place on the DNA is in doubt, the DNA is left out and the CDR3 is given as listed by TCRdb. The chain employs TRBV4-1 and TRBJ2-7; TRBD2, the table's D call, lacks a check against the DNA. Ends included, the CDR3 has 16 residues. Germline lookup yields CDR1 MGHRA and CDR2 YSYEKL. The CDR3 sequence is CARSRTLAGEGDEQNL.

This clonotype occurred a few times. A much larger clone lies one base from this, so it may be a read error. The chain's CDR3 is CASSRAGKQYF. As DNA, the CDR3 is TGTGCCAGCAGCCGAGCGGGGAAACAGTACTTC. The chain employs TRBV14 and TRBJ2-5; TRBD2 matches at 7 bases. Trimming took 4 bases from V and 11 from J; bases not matched to a gene: 4. CDR1 and CDR2 from the germline V gene are SGHDN and FVKESK. CDR3 size: 11 residues.

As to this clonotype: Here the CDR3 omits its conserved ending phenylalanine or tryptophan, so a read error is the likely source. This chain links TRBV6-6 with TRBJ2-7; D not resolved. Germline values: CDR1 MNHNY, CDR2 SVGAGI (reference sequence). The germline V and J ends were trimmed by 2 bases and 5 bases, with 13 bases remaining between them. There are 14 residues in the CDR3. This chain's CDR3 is CASSYAENTDEQYS. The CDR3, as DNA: TGTGCCAGCAGTTACGCGGAAAACACGGACGAGCAGTACTCC.

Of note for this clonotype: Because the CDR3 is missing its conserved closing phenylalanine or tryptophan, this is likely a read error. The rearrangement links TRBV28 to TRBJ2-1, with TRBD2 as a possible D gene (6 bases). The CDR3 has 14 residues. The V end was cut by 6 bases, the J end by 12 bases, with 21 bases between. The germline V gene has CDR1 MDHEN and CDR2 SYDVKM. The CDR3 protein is CASSSPWAGSGQFL. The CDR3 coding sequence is TGTGCCAGCAGCTCTCCCTGGGCTGGTAGCGGGCAGTTCCTC.

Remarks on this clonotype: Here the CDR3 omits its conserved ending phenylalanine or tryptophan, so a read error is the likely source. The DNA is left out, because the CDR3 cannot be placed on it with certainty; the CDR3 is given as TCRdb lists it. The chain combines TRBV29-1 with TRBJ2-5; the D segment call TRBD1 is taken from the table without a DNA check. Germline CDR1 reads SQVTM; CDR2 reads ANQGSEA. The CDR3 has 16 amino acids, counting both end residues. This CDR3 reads CSAKHYLQTGQETHYL.

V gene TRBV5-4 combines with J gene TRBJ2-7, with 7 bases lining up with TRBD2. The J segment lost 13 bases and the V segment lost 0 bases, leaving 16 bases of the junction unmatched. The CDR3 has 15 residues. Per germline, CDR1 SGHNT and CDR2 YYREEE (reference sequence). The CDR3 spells CASSLGAGPTYEEYF. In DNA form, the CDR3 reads TGTGCCAGCAGCTTGGGAGCGGGACCGACCTACGAGGAATACTTC.

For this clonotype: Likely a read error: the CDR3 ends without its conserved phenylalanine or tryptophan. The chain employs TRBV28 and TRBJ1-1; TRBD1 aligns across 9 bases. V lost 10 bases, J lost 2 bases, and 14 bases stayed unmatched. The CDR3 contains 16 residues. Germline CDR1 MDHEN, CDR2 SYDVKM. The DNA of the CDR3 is TGTGCCACCCTAGGGGACCTGACAGGGGGAAACACTGAAGCTTTCGTT. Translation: CATLGDLTGGNTEAFV.

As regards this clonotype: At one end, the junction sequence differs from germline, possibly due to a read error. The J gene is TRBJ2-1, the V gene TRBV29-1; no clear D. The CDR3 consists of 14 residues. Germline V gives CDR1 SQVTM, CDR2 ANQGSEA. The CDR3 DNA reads TGCAGCGTGGAGTTGTGGAGCGCCTACAATGAGCAGTTATTC. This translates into CSVELWSAYNEQLF.

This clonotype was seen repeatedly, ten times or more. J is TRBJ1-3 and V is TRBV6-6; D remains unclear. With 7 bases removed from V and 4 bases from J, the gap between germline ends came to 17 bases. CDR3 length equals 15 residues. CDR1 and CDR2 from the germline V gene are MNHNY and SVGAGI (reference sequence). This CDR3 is CASTYGTGPGNTIYF. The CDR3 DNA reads TGTGCCAGCACCTACGGAACCGGGCCGGGAAACACCATATATTTT.

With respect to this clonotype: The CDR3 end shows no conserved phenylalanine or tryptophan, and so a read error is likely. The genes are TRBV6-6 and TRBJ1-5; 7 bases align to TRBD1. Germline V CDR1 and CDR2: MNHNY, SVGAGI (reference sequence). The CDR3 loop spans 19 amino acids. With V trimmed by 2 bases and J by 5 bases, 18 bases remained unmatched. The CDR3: CASSYPRQGVRGRDQPQHL. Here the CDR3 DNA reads TGTGCCAGCAGTTACCCCAGACAGGGTGTCCGAGGGAGAGATCAGCCCCAGCATCTT.